This is a list of T cell receptor beta chains from one sample in a study of T-cell memory formation after mild COVID-19. Using its own MiXCR run on the 5' RACE reads, TCRdb lists one record per CDR3 protein. The table records approximately 210,000 distinct CDR3 sequences, 15% to 20% of them present only once. The sample consisted of PBMCs or a T cell subset sorted from them (not recorded which). The receptors were sampled from an adult woman who had mild COVID-19 (a few samples of this study predate the infection). Cell type and time point are not known. Each CDR3 is given with its conserved first and last residue. Each record gives: clone size, V gene, D gene, J gene, CDR3 DNA, CDR3 protein. A D gene is named only where the DNA matches it firmly. A row's size may be missing; if present it is once, few, many or a size class.

.	TRBV11-2	.	TRBJ2-7	TGTGCCAGCAGCTTAGATAGGGGGACCTCCTACGAGCAGTACTTC	CASSLDRGTSYEQYF
.	TRBV20-1	.	TRBJ2-3	TGCAGTGCTAGCCTTGCGACTAGCACAGATACGCAGTATTTT	CSASLATSTDTQYF
few	TRBV18	TRBD1	TRBJ1-5	TGTGCCAGCTCTAACGGACAGGTGGGTCAGCCCCAGCATTTT	CASSNGQVGQPQHF
.	TRBV7-6	.	TRBJ2-1	TGTGCCAGCAGCCCCCGTCCGGGTAGCTCCTACAATGAGCAGTTCTTC	CASSPRPGSSYNEQFF
.	TRBV4-2	TRBD2	TRBJ2-1	TGTGCCAGCAGCCAAGCTAGCGGGGGGGCCAATGAGCAGTTCTTC	CASSQASGGANEQFF
.	TRBV12-3/TRBV12-4	.	TRBJ1-5	TGTGCCAGCAGTTTGTCAGTTCAGCCCCAGCATTTT	CASSLSVQPQHF
many	TRBV9	.	TRBJ1-1	TGTGCCAGCAGCGTGGAACAGGCGAACACTGAAGCTTTCTTT	CASSVEQANTEAFF
few	TRBV7-2	.	TRBJ2-5	TGTGCCAGCAGCACCCGACTAAACCAAGAGACCCAGTACTTC	CASSTRLNQETQYF
.	TRBV6-1	TRBD1	TRBJ2-4	TGTGCCAGCAGTGAAGCGACAGGGGGCAAAAACATTCAGTACTTC	CASSEATGGKNIQYF
few	TRBV6-6	.	TRBJ2-7	TGTGCCAGCAGTTACGATTACGAGCAGTACTTC	CASSYDYEQYF
.	TRBV10-3	.	TRBJ2-5	TGTGCCATCAGCTTAGGAGAGACCCAGTACTTC	CAISLGETQYF
few	TRBV4-3	.	TRBJ1-2	TGCGCCAGCAGCCAAAGGGACTCCCTCGCCGGCTACACCTTC	CASSQRDSLAGYTF
many	TRBV7-2	.	TRBJ2-3	TGTGCCAGCAGCTTATCCGGGTTAGATACGCAGTATTTT	CASSLSGLDTQYF
.	TRBV4-1	TRBD2	TRBJ2-5	TGCGCCAGCAGCCAAGACGGGACTAGAGGACAAGAGACCCAGTACTTC	CASSQDGTRGQETQYF
.	TRBV3-1	.	TRBJ2-1	TGTGCCAGCAGCCCCACCTCGGGGGGCGTCTACAATGAGCAGTTCTTC	CASSPTSGGVYNEQFF
few	TRBV20-1	.	TRBJ2-1	TGCAGTGCTAGGGGGAACCCCTACAATGAGCAGTTCTTC	CSARGNPYNEQFF
many	TRBV20-1	TRBD2	TRBJ2-1	TGCAGTGCTAGAGCACTAGCGGATGGCTCCGGGCAGTTCTTC	CSARALADGSGQFF
few	TRBV24-1	TRBD2	TRBJ2-3	TGTGCCACCAGTGATGTCGCTAGCGGGGGCCTGGATACGCAGTATTTT	CATSDVASGGLDTQYF
.	TRBV6-1	.	TRBJ2-7	TGTGCCAGCAGCTACAAAATAGGAGTGTACGAGCAGTACTTC	CASSYKIGVYEQYF
few	TRBV20-1	.	TRBJ2-7	TGCAGTGCTAGAGATCTTGGACTATCCTACGAGCAGTACTTC	CSARDLGLSYEQYF
many	TRBV25-1	.	TRBJ1-1	TGTGCCAGCAGTCCCCCAGCTTTGAACACTGAAGCTTTCTTT	CASSPPALNTEAFF
.	TRBV28	.	TRBJ1-2	TGTGCCAGCAGGGCTCTTGGGGCGGGCTATGGCTACACCTTC	CASRALGAGYGYTF
.	TRBV12-3/TRBV12-4	.	TRBJ1-1	TGTGCCAGCAGGGGGCAGGGAAGGTTGAACACTGAAGCTTTCTTT	CASRGQGRLNTEAFF
.	TRBV9	.	TRBJ2-7	TGTGCCAGCAGCGTAGTTCCCGGAATCTACGAGCAGTACTTC	CASSVVPGIYEQYF
few	TRBV5-1	.	TRBJ2-2	TGCGCCAGCAGCTTGGAGGTCACGACGGGCACCGGGGAGCTGTTTTTT	CASSLEVTTGTGELFF
.	TRBV5-1	.	TRBJ1-3	TGCGCCAGCAGCTTGGCCGAGGTCTCTGGAAACACCATATATTTT	CASSLAEVSGNTIYF
.	TRBV6-5	.	TRBJ2-1	TGTGCCAGCAGTCCACCGATCGCCAGCTCCTACAATGAGCAGTTCTTC	CASSPPIASSYNEQFF